This entry describes one TCR beta chain. This record comes from a study of blood T cell repertoires in COVID-19. Study background: Collection of acute and convalescent COVID-19 samples took place in the United States, Italy and Spain. PBMCs, B-cell-depleted T cells, or T cells provided the cDNA or gDNA that made up the material.

Authors' analysis steps: The authors estimated nucleated cell counts from reference gene primer amplification. Sequencing used immunoSEQ multiplex PCR; TCRdb keeps in-frame clones, though not all of them. The V and J calls and clone size are taken from that table; D and trimming were inferred from the DNA. The sample consists of 60,000 to 70,000 clones, approximately 90% of them appearing once. Specimen: peripheral blood. This sequence originates from a woman aged 60-75 years with acute or convalescent COVID-19.

CDR3 sequence reads: CASSPTDSPNTEAFF. Written as DNA, the CDR3 is TGTGCCAGCTCACCAACGGACAGTCCGAACACTGAAGCTTTCTTT. V usage is TRBV18 and J usage is TRBJ1-1; D is possibly TRBD1 (6 bases). V lost 2 bases, J lost 1 base, and 11 bases lay in between. Germline values: CDR1 KGHSH, CDR2 LQKENI. The length of the CDR3 is 15 residues.